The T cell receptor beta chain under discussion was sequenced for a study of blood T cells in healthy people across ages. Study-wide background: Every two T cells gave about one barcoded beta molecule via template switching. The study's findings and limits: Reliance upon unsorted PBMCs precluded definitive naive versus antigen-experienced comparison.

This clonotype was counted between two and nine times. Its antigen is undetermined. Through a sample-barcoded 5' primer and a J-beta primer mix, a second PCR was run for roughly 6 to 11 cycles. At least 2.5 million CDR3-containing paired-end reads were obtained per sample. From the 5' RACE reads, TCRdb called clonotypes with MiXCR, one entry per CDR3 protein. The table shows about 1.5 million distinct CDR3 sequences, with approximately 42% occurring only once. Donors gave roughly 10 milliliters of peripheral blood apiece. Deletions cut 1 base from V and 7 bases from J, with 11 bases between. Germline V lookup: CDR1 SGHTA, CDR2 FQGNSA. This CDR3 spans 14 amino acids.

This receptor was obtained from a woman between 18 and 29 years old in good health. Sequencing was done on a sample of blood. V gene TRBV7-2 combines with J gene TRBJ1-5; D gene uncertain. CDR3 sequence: CASSLVMGNQPQHF. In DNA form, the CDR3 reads TGTGCCAGCAGCTTAGTCATGGGGAACCAGCCCCAGCATTTT.